The clone carrying this T cell receptor beta chain came up a few times. For the second PCR, which ran for about 6 to 12 cycles, a sample-barcoded 5' primer and a J-beta primer mix were used. TCRdb reprocessed the 5' RACE reads via MiXCR and lists one record per CDR3 protein. The repertoire has about 1,800,000 distinct CDR3 sequences, roughly 28% of them found once; the top ten carry over 7%. Per individual sample, total RNA of at least 6 micrograms was extracted. There are 14 residues in the CDR3. Looked up from germline, CDR1 is ENHRY and CDR2 is SYGVKD. The data originate from a study of blood T cells in healthy people across ages.

The chain combines TRBV10-3 with TRBJ2-1; TRBD1 matches at 7 bases. The J call may be incorrect, as the DNA end agrees better with TRBJ2-7. This TCR was recovered from a woman aged 25 to 45 in good health. Sequencing input: blood. Here the CDR3 reads CAIMRDSSYNEQYF. CDR3 nucleotide sequence: TGTGCCATCATGAGGGACAGCTCCTACAATGAGCAGTACTTC.